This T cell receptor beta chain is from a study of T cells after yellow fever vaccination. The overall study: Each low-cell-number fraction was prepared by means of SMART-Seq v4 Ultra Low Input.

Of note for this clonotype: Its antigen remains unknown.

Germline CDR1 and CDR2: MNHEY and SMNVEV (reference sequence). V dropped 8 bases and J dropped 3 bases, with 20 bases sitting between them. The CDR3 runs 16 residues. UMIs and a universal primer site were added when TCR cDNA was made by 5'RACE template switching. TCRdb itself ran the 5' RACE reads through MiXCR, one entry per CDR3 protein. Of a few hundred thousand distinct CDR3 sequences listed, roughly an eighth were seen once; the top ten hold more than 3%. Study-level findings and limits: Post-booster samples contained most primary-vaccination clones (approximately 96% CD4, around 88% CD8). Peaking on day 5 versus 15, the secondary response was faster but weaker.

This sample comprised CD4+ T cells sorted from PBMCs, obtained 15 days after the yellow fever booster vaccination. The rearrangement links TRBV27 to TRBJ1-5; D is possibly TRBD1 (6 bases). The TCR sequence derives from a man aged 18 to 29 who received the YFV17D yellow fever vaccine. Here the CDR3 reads CASRDRAGAINQPQHF. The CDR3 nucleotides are TGTGCCAGCCGAGACCGGGCGGGGGCGATCAATCAGCCCCAGCATTTT.